This T cell receptor (beta chain) was documented in a study of T cell responses to AZD1222 COVID-19 vaccine. Overall study context: Some second doses came at about 4 weeks and others at about 12 weeks; these were pooled.

Turning to this clone: Its specificity is unknown.

TCRdb's table, derived via immunoSEQ multiplex PCR, lists solely in-frame clones and lacks some. The sample has 120,000 or so clones, about nine tenths seen once. CDR3 size: 14 residues. Looked up from germline, CDR1 is SGDLS and CDR2 is YYNGEE. Trimming removed 0 bases from V and 7 bases from J, with 11 bases in between. The study's findings and limits: Reportedly, close to half of spike-specific TCRs are directed against unmutated variant regions. Possibly, clonal diversity was underestimated; donors were largely white British and included more females.

This TCR derives from an adult in good health. The source was peripheral blood, collected on day 0 of AZD1222 vaccination. The chain uses TRBV9 and TRBJ1-5; D is perhaps TRBD1 (6 bases). The CDR3: CASSVEGGRQPQHF. CDR3 DNA: TGTGCCAGCAGCGTAGAAGGGGGACGGCAGCCCCAGCATTTT.